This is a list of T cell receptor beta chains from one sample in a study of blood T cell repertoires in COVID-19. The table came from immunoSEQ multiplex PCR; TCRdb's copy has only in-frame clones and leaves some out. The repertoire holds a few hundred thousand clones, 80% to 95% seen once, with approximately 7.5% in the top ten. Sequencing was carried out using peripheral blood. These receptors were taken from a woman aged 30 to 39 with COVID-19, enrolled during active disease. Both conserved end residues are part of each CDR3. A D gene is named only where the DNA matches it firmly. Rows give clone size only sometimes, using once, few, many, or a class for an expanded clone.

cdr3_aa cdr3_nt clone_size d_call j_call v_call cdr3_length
CASSLVQGFYNEQFF TGTGCCAGCAGCTTAGTTCAGGGGTTCTACAATGAGCAGTTCTTC - - TRBJ2-1 TRBV7-6 15
CASSWDSEQYF TGTGCCAGCAGCTGGGACAGCGAGCAGTACTTC - TRBD1 TRBJ2-7 TRBV5-5 11
CASRLLGGSYEKLFF TGTGCCAGCAGGTTGCTCGGGGGGAGCTATGAAAAACTGTTTTTT - - TRBJ1-4 TRBV7-8 15
CASSLKGGEQYF TGCGCCAGCAGCCTGAAAGGCGGGGAGCAGTACTTC - - TRBJ2-7 TRBV5-1 12
CASSLGQGYGYTF TGTGCCAGCAGTTTGGGCCAGGGCTATGGCTACACCTTC once - TRBJ1-2 TRBV28 13
CASSNAGGTEAFF TGTGCCAGCAGTAACGCAGGGGGCACTGAAGCTTTCTTT once TRBD1 TRBJ1-1 TRBV6-6 13
CASSDGRGFNEQFF TGTGCCAGCAGTGATGGGAGGGGATTTAATGAGCAGTTCTTC - TRBD2 TRBJ2-1 TRBV25-1 14
CASTRDRVNEQFF TGTGCCAGTACCCGGGACAGGGTTAATGAGCAGTTCTTC - TRBD1 TRBJ2-1 TRBV19 13
CASSRTGREQYF TGTGCCAGCAGTCGGACAGGGCGAGAACAGTACTTC few TRBD1 TRBJ2-7 TRBV6-5 12
CASSFGTGGEKLFF TGTGCCAGCAGCTTCGGGACAGGGGGTGAAAAACTGTTTTTT - TRBD1 TRBJ1-4 TRBV5-5 14
CASSVGTGRENSPLHF TGTGCCAGCAGCGTAGGTACAGGGCGGGAGAATTCACCCCTCCACTTT - - TRBJ1-6 TRBV9 16
CASSPESGTVYEQYF TGCGCCAGCAGCCCGGAGAGCGGGACTGTCTACGAGCAGTACTTC - TRBD2 TRBJ2-7 TRBV5-1 15
CASSSGGPGHQPQHF TGTGCCAGCAGTTCAGGGGGCCCGGGGCATCAGCCCCAGCATTTT - TRBD1 TRBJ1-5 TRBV6-6 15
CASSRRLWGGTGELFF TGTGCCAGCAGTCGCCGCCTCTGGGGAGGAACCGGGGAGCTGTTTTTT - - TRBJ2-2 TRBV7-2 16
CASSPGQGRGEQYF TGTGCCAGCAGCCCAGGACAGGGACGAGGGGAGCAGTACTTC - TRBD1 TRBJ2-7 TRBV7-9 14
CASSLARIAGYNEQFF TGTGCCAGCAGCTTAGCGAGGATAGCGGGATACAATGAGCAGTTCTTC - TRBD2 TRBJ2-1 TRBV7-9 16
CASSQGLIEGYTF TGTGCCAGCAGTCAGGGGCTTATAGAGGGCTACACCTTC - - TRBJ1-2 TRBV2 13
CASSTTRYLGGYYEQYF TGTGCCAGCAGCACCACACGTTACCTAGGCGGGTACTACGAGCAGTACTTC - - TRBJ2-7 TRBV21-1 17
CASSAASYNEQFF TGTGCCAGCAGTGCTGCCAGCTACAATGAGCAGTTCTTC - - TRBJ2-1 TRBV2 13
CAWSYRQGGYGYTF TGTGCCTGGAGTTATAGACAGGGTGGATATGGCTACACCTTC - TRBD1 TRBJ1-2 TRBV30 14
CASSLAGTGDCYEQYF TGTGCTAGCAGCTTAGCCGGGACAGGGGATTGCTACGAGCAGTACTTC - TRBD1 TRBJ2-7 TRBV7-7 16
CSASTRYTDTQYF TGCAGTGCTAGTACCCGGTACACAGATACGCAGTATTTT - - TRBJ2-3 TRBV20-1 13
CASKVQGEDEQYF TGTGCCAGTAAGGTGCAGGGGGAGGACGAGCAGTACTTC - - TRBJ2-7 TRBV19 13
CASSIRSLGGDTQYF TGTGCCAGTAGTATAAGGAGTTTGGGGGGAGATACGCAGTATTTT once - TRBJ2-3 TRBV19 15
CASSLAGFGETQYF TGCGCCAGCAGCTTGGCGGGTTTTGGAGAGACCCAGTACTTC - - TRBJ2-5 TRBV5-1 14
CASSHAAGGNTEAFF TGTGCCAGCAGCCACGCCGCCGGGGGGAACACTGAAGCTTTCTTT - - TRBJ1-1 TRBV3-1/TRBV3-2 15
CASSARPGTEAFF TGTGCCAGCAGCGCTAGACCGGGGACTGAAGCTTTCTTT - - TRBJ1-1 TRBV4-2 13
CASSDPRTSGGNEQFF TGTGCCAGCAGCGACCCCCGGACTAGCGGGGGTAATGAGCAGTTCTTC once TRBD2 TRBJ2-1 TRBV5-4 16
CASSKGRLAILAKNIQYF TGTGCCAGCAGTAAGGGGAGACTAGCGATATTAGCCAAAAACATTCAGTACTTC - TRBD2 TRBJ2-4 TRBV6-4 18
CASSIRDRDEQYF TGTGCCAGCAGCATTAGGGACAGGGACGAGCAGTACTTC - TRBD1 TRBJ2-7 TRBV7-9 13
CASSLFPSSYEQYF TGTGCCAGCAGTTTATTTCCCAGCTCCTACGAGCAGTACTTC - - TRBJ2-7 TRBV27 14
CASSLVGGPPAGELFF TGTGCCAGCAGCTTAGTCGGGGGACCCCCCGCCGGGGAGCTGTTTTTT - - TRBJ2-2 TRBV7-2 16
CAIKGDSGAGDTQYF TGTGCCATCAAAGGCGATAGCGGGGCCGGGGATACGCAGTATTTT once TRBD2 TRBJ2-3 TRBV10-3 15
CASWGLAGMWTDTQYF TGTGCCAGCTGGGGACTAGCTGGGATGTGGACAGATACGCAGTATTTT - TRBD2 TRBJ2-3 TRBV27 16
CASTEQGWYSNQPQHF TGTGCCAGTACTGAACAGGGATGGTATAGCAATCAGCCCCAGCATTTT - - TRBJ1-5 TRBV19 16
CASSDHGQDYGYTF TGTGCCAGCAGCGATCATGGACAGGACTATGGCTACACCTTC - TRBD1 TRBJ1-2 TRBV7-8 14
CASSEAAGGPQETQYF TGTGCCAGCAGCGAGGCAGCGGGAGGTCCCCAAGAGACCCAGTACTTC - TRBD2 TRBJ2-5 TRBV9 16
CASRDRAHNSPLHF TGTGCCAGCAGAGACAGGGCCCATAATTCACCCCTCCACTTT - TRBD1 TRBJ1-6 TRBV27 14
CASRGVGSSYEQYF TGTGCCAGCAGGGGTGTGGGGAGCTCCTACGAGCAGTACTTC - - TRBJ2-7 TRBV28 14
CASSNGGAHTF TGTGCCAGCAGCAACGGAGGCGCCCACACCTTC - - TRBJ1-2 TRBV7-3 11
CASSLARTVNTGELFF TGTGCCAGCAGCCTTGCGAGGACAGTTAACACCGGGGAGCTGTTTTTT - - TRBJ2-2 TRBV7-3 16
CASSPRLKYNEQFF TGTGCCAGCAGCCCTAGACTTAAATACAATGAGCAGTTCTTC once - TRBJ2-1 TRBV11-3 14
CASSFGTGGLYEQYF TGCGCCAGCAGCTTCGGGACAGGGGGCCTCTACGAGCAGTACTTC - TRBD1 TRBJ2-7 TRBV5-1 15